What follows are 16 T cell receptor beta chains derived from one specimen sequenced in a study of blood T cell repertoires in COVID-19. Libraries were prepared by immunoSEQ multiplex PCR; TCRdb keeps only in-frame clonotypes and omits some of them. The top ten hold 2% to 2.5% of the sample, which has some 300,000 clones, approximately 90% seen once. Input material: PBMCs or T cells enriched from blood (not recorded which). Every receptor here comes from a woman in her sixties in a cohort exposed to, infected with or recovered from COVID-19 (not recorded which).

The genes are TRBV9 and TRBJ2-7; a possible D gene is TRBD1 (5 bases). The V gene's germline CDR1 is SGDLS and CDR2 YYNGEE. The CDR3 sequence is 15 residues long. Deletions cut 2 bases from V and 5 bases from J, with 17 bases between. The CDR3 region is CASSVDGQGVHEQYF. In DNA form, the CDR3 reads TGTGCCAGCAGCGTCGACGGGCAGGGTGTGCACGAGCAGTACTTC.

As to this clone: In the same sample, other DNA sequences code for this CDR3. CDR3 sequence (DNA): TGTGCCAGCAGCGTAGGGGACAGGGCCACCTACGAGCAGTACTTC. Translating gives CASSVGDRATYEQYF. The rearrangement links TRBV9 to TRBJ2-7; TRBD1 matches 9 bases. Germline lookup yields CDR1 SGDLS and CDR2 YYNGEE. This CDR3 region has 15 residues. V was clipped by 0 bases and J by 2 bases; unmatched bases: 3.

This chain joins TRBV9 and TRBJ2-7; the match to TRBD2 covers 8 bases. The CDR3 runs 14 residues. V gave up 4 bases and J gave up 5 bases; unmatched junction bases: 8. Germline assignment: CDR1 SGDLS and CDR2 YYNGEE. The CDR3 reads CASSSGRVSHEQYF. DNA for the CDR3: TGTGCCAGCAGCTCCGGGAGGGTTTCCCACGAGCAGTACTTC.

The J gene is TRBJ1-2, the V gene TRBV28; 7 positions match TRBD1. Germline V gene lookup returns CDR1 MDHEN and CDR2 SYDVKM. CDR3 length: 12 amino acids. The junction had 3 bases not matched to a gene; V was cut back by 4 bases and J by 7 bases. CDR3 nucleotides: TGTGCCAGCAGTTCGACAGGGTTTGGCTACACCTTC. It encodes CASSSTGFGYTF.

The chain combines TRBV7-9 with TRBJ2-7; a weak D match, TRBD2 (6 bases). The CDR3 runs 13 residues. Trimming cost V 3 bases and J 4 bases, with 10 bases left between them. The V gene's germline CDR1 is SEHNR and CDR2 FQNEAQ (reference sequence). CDR3 protein: CASSLGGIYEQYF. DNA for the CDR3: TGTGCCAGCAGCTTGGGGGGTATATACGAGCAGTACTTC.

V usage is TRBV28 and J usage is TRBJ2-1, with D tentatively TRBD2 (5 bases). Germline V gene lookup returns CDR1 MDHEN and CDR2 SYDVKM. The germline V and J ends were trimmed by 6 bases and 6 bases, with 15 bases remaining between them. The length of the CDR3 is 14 residues. CDR3 DNA sequence: TGTGCCAGCAGGGGGTTCGCGCGGGTCAATGAGCAGTTCTTC. It yields the protein CASRGFARVNEQFF.

This clone was recorded only once. A junction boundary mismatches the germline segment, possibly from a read error. The chain has TRBV7-7 and TRBJ2-5; 9 nucleotides agree with TRBD1. Germline CDR1 and CDR2: SSHAT and FNYEAQ (reference sequence). The CDR3 has 15 amino acids. CDR3 coding DNA: TGTGCTAGCAGCTTACACCGGGACAGGGAAGAGACCCAGTACTTC. This sequence encodes CASSLHRDREETQYF. The entire variable domain, with the rest obtained from reference TRBV7-7 and TRBJ2-5, is as follows: GAGVSQSPRYKVTKRGQDVTLRCDPISSHATLYWYQQALGQGPEFLTYFNYEAQPDKSGLPSDRFSAERPEGSISTLTIQRTEQRDSAMYRCASSLHRDREETQYFGPGTRLLVL.

The chain uses TRBV7-6 and TRBJ1-3, with D tentatively TRBD1 (6 bases). The V gene lost 3 bases and the J gene lost 0 bases, with 9 bases spanning the gap. Germline V gene sequence: CDR1 SGHVS, CDR2 FNYEAQ. There are 15 residues in the CDR3. The DNA of the CDR3 is TGTGCCAGCAGCTTGTCAGGGGCCTCTGGAAACACCATATATTTT. Translation gives CASSLSGASGNTIYF. The full variable domain, in which reference TRBV7-6 and TRBJ1-3 provide the parts outside the CDR3, is GAGVSQSPRYKVTKRGQDVALRCDPISGHVSLYWYRQALGQGPEFLTYFNYEAQQDKSGLPNDRFSAERPEGSISTLTIQRTEQRDSAMYRCASSLSGASGNTIYFGEGSWLTVV.

This clone showed up just once. J is TRBJ1-2 and V is TRBV9; 10 nucleotides align to TRBD1. Losses at the gene ends were 4 bases for V and 5 bases for J; bases not matched to a gene: 8. Germline loops: CDR1 SGDLS, CDR2 YYNGEE. The CDR3 is 15 residues long. The DNA for the CDR3 is TGTGCCAGCAGCCCTACGACAGGGGGCGGTTATGGCTACACCTTC. Protein sequence: CASSPTTGGGYGYTF.

The chain has TRBV30 and TRBJ2-1; TRBD1 might be the D (5 bases). The germline gives CDR1 GTSNPN, CDR2 SVGIG (reference sequence). V was clipped by 0 bases and J by 7 bases, with 7 bases between them. This CDR3 contains 12 residues. CDR3 amino acids: CAWSVKGNEQFF. CDR3 nucleotide sequence: TGTGCCTGGAGTGTAAAGGGGAATGAGCAGTTCTTC. The full variable domain, in which reference TRBV30 and TRBJ2-1 provide the parts outside the CDR3, is SQTIHQWPATLVQPVGSPLSLECTVEGTSNPNLYWYRQAAGRGLQLLFYSVGIGQISSEVPQNLSASRPQDRQFILSSKKLLLSDSGFYLCAWSVKGNEQFFGPGTRLTVL.

The chain couples TRBV7-9 to TRBJ2-5; 9 nucleotides match TRBD1. Germline lookup yields CDR1 SEHNR and CDR2 FQNEAQ (reference sequence). The length of the CDR3 is 15 residues. The ends lost 4 bases at V and 2 bases at J; junction bases unmatched: 5. As DNA, the CDR3 is TGTGCCAGCAGCTCTGGGACAGGGAGGCAAGAGACCCAGTACTTC. Protein sequence: CASSSGTGRQETQYF.

The chain links TRBV25-1 to TRBJ2-7; TRBD2 matches 11 bases. This CDR3 has 14 amino acids. The germline V gene encodes CDR1 MGHDK and CDR2 SYGVNS. V trimming: 3 bases; J trimming: 2 bases; junction bases outside the gene matches: 0. CDR3 nucleotides: TGTGCCAGCAGTGAGGGACTAGCGGCCTACGAGCAGTACTTC. Translating it yields CASSEGLAAYEQYF.

A single count supports this clone. This sequence joins TRBV5-1 and TRBJ2-1, with TRBD2 as a possible D gene (6 bases). Trimming shortened V by 0 bases and J by 4 bases, and 14 bases separated the two germline ends. The CDR3 covers 16 residues. The germline V gene encodes CDR1 SGHRS and CDR2 YFSETQ. The CDR3, as DNA: TGCGCCAGCAGCTTGGAGGGTCGGGAGCCTTACAATGAGCAGTTCTTC. Protein sequence: CASSLEGREPYNEQFF.

The V call is TRBV13, the J call TRBJ2-1; 8 nucleotides align to TRBD2. V shed 5 bases and J 4 bases; nucleotides not matched to a gene: 7. This CDR3 spans 15 amino acids. Germline CDR1 is PRHDT and CDR2 is FYEKMQ (reference sequence). CDR3 residues: CASSPESSGYNEQFF. The CDR3 DNA is TGTGCCAGCAGCCCAGAATCTAGCGGGTACAATGAGCAGTTCTTC.

This rearrangement joins TRBV7-9 to TRBJ2-5, with D maybe TRBD2 (7 bases). Germline V gene data show CDR1 as SEHNR and CDR2 as FQNEAQ (reference sequence). The CDR3 spans 15 residues. The ends were cut back, 5 bases at V and 3 bases at J, with 16 bases in the middle. DNA for the CDR3: TGTGCCAGCAGCCCAACGGGGGGCACGAAAGAGACCCAGTACTTC. Its protein product is CASSPTGGTKETQYF.

This chain links TRBV24-1 with TRBJ1-2; possibly TRBD1 for D (6 bases). V gave up 4 bases and J gave up 6 bases, with 8 bases separating them. The CDR3 totals 12 residues. Per the germline V gene, CDR1 is KGHDR and CDR2 is SFDVKD. The CDR3 is CATSEAGDGYTF. For the CDR3, the DNA is TGTGCCACCAGTGAGGCAGGGGATGGCTACACCTTC.